Given below is one T cell receptor (beta chain) in context. As yet, its antigen is unknown. The germline CDR1 and CDR2 sequences are SGHTA and FQGNSA. With 5 bases removed from V and 0 bases from J, the gap between germline ends came to 17 bases. The CDR3 consists of 17 residues. The sample comes from a study of shared clonotypes between healthy human individuals. Points from the study as a whole: A handful of donors shared approximately 5% of their naive CD4 clonotypes. Even with large depth, rarefaction showed that sorted-subset sequencing was incomplete.

Assay used: immunoSEQ multiplex PCR; TCRdb lists only in-frame clones, some missing. The sample includes 850,000 to 1,100,000 clones, 70% to 80% of them seen just once. The specimen was memory CD4+ T cells from PBMCs. Documented subset: CD45RA-negative fraction. This TCR was recovered from a man between 18 and 35 years old in good health. Some clones in this sample may be carry-over from other donors' samples. The chain carries TRBV7-2 and TRBJ1-3, with a possible D match to TRBD1 (6 bases). In DNA, the CDR3 is TGTGCCAGCAGCCCACACTTAAGAGGGGGCTCTGGAAACACCATATATTTT. Translation gives CASSPHLRGGSGNTIYF.